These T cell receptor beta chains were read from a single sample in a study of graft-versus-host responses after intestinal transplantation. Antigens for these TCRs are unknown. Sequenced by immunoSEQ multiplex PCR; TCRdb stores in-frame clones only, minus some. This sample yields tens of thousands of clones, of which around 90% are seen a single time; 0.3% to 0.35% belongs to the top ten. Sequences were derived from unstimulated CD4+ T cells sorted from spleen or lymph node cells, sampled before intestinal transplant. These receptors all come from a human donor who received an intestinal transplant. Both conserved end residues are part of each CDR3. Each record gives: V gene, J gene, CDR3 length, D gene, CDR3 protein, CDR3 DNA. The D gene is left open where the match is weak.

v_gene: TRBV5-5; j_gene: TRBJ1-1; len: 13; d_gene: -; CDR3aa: CASSLRRDGEAFF; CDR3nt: TGTGCCAGCAGCTTGAGGCGGGATGGTGAAGCTTTCTTT
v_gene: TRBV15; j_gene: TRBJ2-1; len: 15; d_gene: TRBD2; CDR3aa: CATSPRREFYNEQFF; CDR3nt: TGTGCCACCAGCCCGCGGCGGGAGTTCTACAATGAGCAGTTCTTC
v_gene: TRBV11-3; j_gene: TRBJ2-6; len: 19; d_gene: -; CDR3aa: CASSGRQQSRQSRANVLTF; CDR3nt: TGTGCCAGCAGCGGTAGACAGCAATCTCGACAAAGTCGGGCCAACGTCCTGACTTTC
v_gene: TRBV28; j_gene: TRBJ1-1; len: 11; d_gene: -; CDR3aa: CASSLDREAFF; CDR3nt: TGTGCCAGCAGTTTAGACAGGGAAGCTTTCTTT
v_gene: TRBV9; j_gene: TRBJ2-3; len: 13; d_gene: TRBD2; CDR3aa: CASSTSGEGPQYF; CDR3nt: TGTGCCAGCAGTACTAGCGGAGAGGGGCCGCAGTATTTT
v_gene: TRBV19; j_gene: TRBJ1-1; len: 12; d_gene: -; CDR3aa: CASSIGGNQAFF; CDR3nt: TGTGCCAGTAGTATAGGGGGGAACCAAGCTTTCTTT
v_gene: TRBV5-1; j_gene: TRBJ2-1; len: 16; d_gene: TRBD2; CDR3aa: CASSAFGGSIYNEQFF; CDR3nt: TGCGCCAGCAGCGCGTTCGGCGGGAGCATCTACAATGAGCAGTTCTTC
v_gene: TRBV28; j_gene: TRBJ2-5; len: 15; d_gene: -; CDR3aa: CASSLRRTPQETQYF; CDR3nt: TGTGCCAGCAGTTTACGGCGGACACCCCAAGAGACCCAGTACTTC
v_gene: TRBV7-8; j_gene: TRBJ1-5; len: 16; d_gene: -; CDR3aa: CASSPQGPYSNQPQHF; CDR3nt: TGTGCCAGCAGCCCGCAGGGTCCCTATAGCAATCAGCCCCAGCATTTT
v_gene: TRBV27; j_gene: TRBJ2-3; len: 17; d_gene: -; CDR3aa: CASSLTPGLRAADTQYF; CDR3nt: TGTGCCAGCAGTTTAACCCCAGGGCTGAGGGCGGCAGATACGCAGTATTTT